The clone carrying this T cell receptor beta chain turned up a few times. Its matching antigen is unknown. TCRdb analysed the RACE reads with MiXCR anew, one entry per CDR3 protein. The sample lists tens of thousands of distinct CDR3 sequences; 6.5% to 8.5% were seen once. These data belong to a study of human T cells and chemical hapten exposure. Study-level findings and limits: Donors in the study had alopecia, meaning their immune response may differ from healthy people's.

Documented time point: patch test 2, 6 weeks after DPC sensitization. Treatment meaning: therapeutic diphenylcyclopropenone sensitization with weekly scalp DPC. Germline V gives CDR1 LGHNT, CDR2 FRNRAP. With V trimmed by 6 bases and J by 4 bases, 6 bases remained unmatched. The CDR3 is 16 amino acids. The source was whole blood, collected in connection with sensitization to the hapten diphenylcyclopropenone (DPC). The chain employs TRBV12-5 and TRBJ2-3; 14 bases fit TRBD2. This receptor was taken from a woman in her 30s with alopecia areata. Some clones in this sample may be carry-over from other donors' samples. The CDR3 DNA reads TGTGCTAGTGGACTCGGACTAGCGGGGGGCGCAGATACGCAGTATTTT. This translates into CASGLGLAGGADTQYF.